This T cell receptor beta chain emerged from a study of prognosis after radiotherapy for stage I lung cancer (dated by TCRdb to about 2021). For the wider study: Between early 2018 and January 2019, nineteen patients with stage I NSCLC were enrolled in Nanjing, China. Among the enrolled patients, 12 to 15 had newly diagnosed primary stage I lung tumors, while about 5 had oligometastatic NSCLC following surgical resection of the primary tumor. All patients were considered medically inoperable, owing to comorbidities in more than 10 and refusal of surgery in over 5. The cohort comprised 10 to 15 men and about six women with a median age of almost 75 years, ranging from roughly 50 to 85 years. Tumor histology was squamous cell carcinoma in over 5 patients and adenocarcinoma in roughly 13. Using image-guided IMRT or VMAT, SBRT was delivered in 3 to 5 fractions at a biologically effective dose of at least 100 Gy. In every patient, SBRT was given without any concurrent therapy. After SBRT, distant metastases developed in about 20% of the 19 patients at a median of approximately seven months, while the remaining 15 patients had no significant progression. This study profiled peripheral blood TCR beta repertoires from stage I NSCLC patients before and after stereotactic body radiotherapy and linked the repertoires to distant failure. For each of the roughly 20 patients, one blood sample was taken before SBRT and one after, so the study sequenced some 38 samples in total. The investigation overall reported the following: The study was limited by the small cohort and short follow-up, and independent validation of the study findings is required. Differences by metastasis status were reportedly seen in TRBV and TRBJ usage frequencies, involving two V genes at baseline and, after SBRT, nine or ten V genes and two J genes. Whether the expanded TCR clones were tumor-specific was not determined. Post-SBRT Shannon entropy and its change from baseline were lower in patients who developed distant metastases; baseline Shannon entropy was not associated with metastases. None of the reported P values were adjusted for multiple comparisons. After SBRT, the number of unique TCR clones decreased (median around 10,000 before versus some 6,400 after; Wilcoxon paired P=0.011).

Two rounds of multiplex PCR were used to amplify the TCR beta CDR3 region from genomic DNA. In the first PCR round, primers specific to each TRBV and TRBJ gene were used, and the primer sequences were filed in Chinese patent CN105087789A. The second PCR round used universal primers. The Roche High Pure PCR Template Preparation Kit was used to extract genomic DNA from frozen PBMCs. Paired-end sequencing with 151 bp reads was performed on the libraries using an Illumina HiSeq 3000. On the study's bioinformatics: CutAdapt was used to remove raw reads lacking the multiplex PCR primer sequences. PEAR was used to merge high-quality paired reads into contigs. TRB V, D and J gene segments were assigned to each contig with MiXCR by alignment to reference sequences. CDR3 sequences were clustered by base quality and sequence similarity to remove sequencing errors. Diversity was measured as Shannon entropy normalized by the natural log of productive TCR sequence number. To get clonality, Shannon entropy was divided by the natural log of the number of unique clonotypes, and that result was subtracted from one. Using the Youden index from ROC curves, the researchers picked the repertoire-metric cut-offs for progression-free survival, and all analyses were carried out in R 3.5.3. Using fastp at Q25 and MiXCR, TCRdb reprocessed the public reads and kept productive beta chains. Each CDR3 protein gets just one entry, which takes the most common genes and DNA from the rows behind it. TCRdb, not the authors, supplied the V and J calls. Across this sample there are some 35,000 distinct CDR3 sequences, with less than 40% seen only once. The top ten clones comprise 16% of the sample.

According to the germline V gene, CDR1 reads SGHRS and CDR2 reads YFSETQ. V lost 0 bases and J lost 5 bases, and the count of bases not matched to a germline gene is 5. The cysteine opens and the phenylalanine closes a CDR3 of 14 amino acids. The only DNA kept is the CDR3, 42 bases in frame from the first base. A history of other malignancies or of prior chemotherapy or radiotherapy was absent in all patients, and node-negative disease was shown on CT and PET/CT in all patients. At each of two time points, around 6 milliliters of peripheral venous blood were collected into EDTA tubes. PBMCs were isolated by Ficoll-Paque Plus density-gradient centrifugation. Right after collection, samples were kept at -80 degrees C until analysis. The sample holds many counts of this clonotype. Its specific antigen is unknown. No base qualities exist here, and no much larger clone lies one base off it.

This clonotype originated in a donor over 45 with non-small cell lung cancer. Here the chain combines TRBV5-1 and TRBJ2-7; 7 nucleotides in the junction match TRBD1. Sample: PBMCs, taken before or after stereotactic body radiation therapy (not recorded which). The bases read TGCGCCAGCAGCTTGGACAGGGGAGTTAACGAGCAGTACTTC. This sequence encodes CASSLDRGVNEQYF.